A selection of T cell receptor beta chains follows, all from one sample in a study of regulatory T cells in long-lasting Graves disease. Each CDR3 protein gets one entry after TCRdb re-called the multiplex PCR reads with MiXCR. There are about 620,000 distinct CDR3 sequences in the sample; approximately 15% occur only once, and around 18% lies in the top ten. This sample was shared with a second study, whose subject was T cells in Graves' hyperthyroidism and ophthalmopathy.

This material consisted of peripheral blood mononuclear cells (PBMCs), taken at new diagnosis, from a patient treated with antithyroid drugs. All receptors derive from a young woman with Graves disease. Each CDR3 is given without its conserved first and last residue.

J gene | V gene | CDR3 protein
TRBJ1-1 | TRBV3-1 | ASSSIQSSVGTEAF
TRBJ2-1 | TRBV29-1 | SVEWTSGRAVYNEQF
TRBJ2-4 | TRBV6-1 | ASSGLGGAKNIQY
TRBJ1-2 | TRBV10-3 | AIRDHERTRDPCT
TRBJ2-2 | TRBV5-1 | ASSLSWDRELF
TRBJ2-7 | TRBV7-3 | ASSLFAGKGYEQY
TRBJ2-1 | TRBV3-1 | ASRRTANEQF
TRBJ1-5 | TRBV11-2 | ASSLDGGAFQPQH
TRBJ2-2 | TRBV29-1 | SVQTGTENTGELF
TRBJ1-2 | TRBV27 | ASTPRVIGTRNYGYT
TRBJ2-1 | TRBV19 | ASSILQGSYNEQF
TRBJ2-7 | TRBV2 | ASSRTLYEQY
TRBJ2-5 | TRBV7-9 | AGSLWTGGSETQY
TRBJ2-4 | TRBV19 | ATQGGGSLGNIQY
TRBJ2-1 | TRBV2 | ASRPRLAGGLYNEQF
TRBJ2-3 | TRBV28 | ASSPGTSSRPRY
TRBJ1-6 | TRBV7-6 | ASSPGQGARSPLH
TRBJ2-1 | TRBV3-1 | ASSLGLANYNEQF
TRBJ2-1 | TRBV14 | ASSQEGSTGYNEQF
TRBJ2-3 | TRBV7-2 | ASSLDFSRTTQY
TRBJ2-7 | TRBV30 | AWSVRVPGTRSYEQY
TRBJ2-1 | TRBV7-3 | ASSAVGTGIVNEQF
TRBJ2-7 | TRBV30 | AWVPKGTGGYEQY
TRBJ1-5 | TRBV5-1 | ASSLGFGEWSNQPQH
TRBJ1-5 | TRBV5-1 | ASSAGTGGLQPQH
TRBJ2-5 | TRBV20-1 | SASKSGKGGETQY
TRBJ2-1 | TRBV11-2 | ASSLDSAGAINEQF
TRBJ2-3 | TRBV11-2 | ASSLDLGTNTDTQY
TRBJ1-6 | TRBV30 | AWRAAGTDSPLH
TRBJ2-5 | TRBV2 | ASGREPQETQY
TRBJ1-5 | TRBV7-2 | ASSLAGTGGQPQH
TRBJ1-1 | TRBV19 | AGSIGTRNTEAF
TRBJ1-2 | TRBV19 | ASSILFPSYGYT
TRBJ1-2 | TRBV27 | ASRATGRNYGYT
TRBJ2-3 | TRBV27 | ASSISGTSGTSTDTQY
TRBJ2-7 | TRBV5-1 | ASSSTRDRLTGQY
TRBJ1-1 | TRBV13 | ASSLGSQQNTEAF
TRBJ2-3 | TRBV20-1 | SATDTLSTDTQY
TRBJ1-1 | TRBV7-8 | GSSLFVGQGAF
TRBJ2-1 | TRBV12-3/TRBV12-4 | ASSAGVGRALDEQF
TRBJ1-5 | TRBV19 | ASSTTGGVSNQPQH
TRBJ2-5 | TRBV12-3/TRBV12-4 | ASSSRREQETQY
TRBJ1-1 | TRBV18 | ASSPSVNTEAF